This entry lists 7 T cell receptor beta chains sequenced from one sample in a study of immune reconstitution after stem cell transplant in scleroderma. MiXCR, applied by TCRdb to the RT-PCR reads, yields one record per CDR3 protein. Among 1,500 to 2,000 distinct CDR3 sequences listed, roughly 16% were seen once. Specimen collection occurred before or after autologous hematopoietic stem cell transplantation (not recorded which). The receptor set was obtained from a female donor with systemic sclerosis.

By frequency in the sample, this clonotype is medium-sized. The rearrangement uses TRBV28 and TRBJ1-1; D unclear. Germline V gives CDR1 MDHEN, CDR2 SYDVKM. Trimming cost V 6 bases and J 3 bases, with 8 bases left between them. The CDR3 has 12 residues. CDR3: CASSSWYTEAFF. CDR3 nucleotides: TGTGCCAGCAGCTCATGGTACACTGAAGCTTTCTTT.

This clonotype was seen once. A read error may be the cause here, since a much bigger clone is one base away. The CDR3 reads CANSRQMNEKLFF. DNA for the CDR3: TGTGCCAACAGCCGACAGATGAATGAAAAACTGTTTTTT. The chain carries TRBV7-3 and TRBJ1-4, with D perhaps matching TRBD1 (5 bases). CDR3 size: 13 residues. Looked up from germline, CDR1 is SGHTA and CDR2 is FQGTGA.

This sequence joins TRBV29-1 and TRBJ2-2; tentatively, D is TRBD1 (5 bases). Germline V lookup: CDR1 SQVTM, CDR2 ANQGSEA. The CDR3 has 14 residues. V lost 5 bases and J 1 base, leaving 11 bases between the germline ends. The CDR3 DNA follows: TGCAGCGTTCAAGCAACAGGGAACACCGGGGAGCTGTTTTTT. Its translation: CSVQATGNTGELFF.

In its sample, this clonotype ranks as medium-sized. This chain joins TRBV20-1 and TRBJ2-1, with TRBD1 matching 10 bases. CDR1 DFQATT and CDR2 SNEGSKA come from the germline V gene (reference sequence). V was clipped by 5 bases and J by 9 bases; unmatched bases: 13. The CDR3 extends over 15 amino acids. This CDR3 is CSAYSGQGYRGEQFF. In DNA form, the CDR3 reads TGCAGTGCTTACTCGGGACAGGGGTATAGAGGTGAGCAGTTCTTC.

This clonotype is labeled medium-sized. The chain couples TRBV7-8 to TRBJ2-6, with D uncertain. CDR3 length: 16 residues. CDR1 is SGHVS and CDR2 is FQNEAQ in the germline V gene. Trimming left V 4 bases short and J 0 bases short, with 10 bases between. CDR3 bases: TGTGCCAGCAGCTCCTTTACATACTCTGGGGCCAACGTCCTGACTTTC. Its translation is CASSSFTYSGANVLTF.

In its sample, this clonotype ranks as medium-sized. CDR3 region: CASSLWGSQPQHF. CDR3 DNA: TGTGCCAGCAGCTTGTGGGGTTCTCAGCCCCAGCATTTT. The chain couples TRBV7-6 to TRBJ1-5; D ambiguous. The CDR3 sequence is 13 residues long. Germline lookup yields CDR1 SGHVS and CDR2 FNYEAQ. V gave up 3 bases and J gave up 6 bases, with 9 bases separating them.

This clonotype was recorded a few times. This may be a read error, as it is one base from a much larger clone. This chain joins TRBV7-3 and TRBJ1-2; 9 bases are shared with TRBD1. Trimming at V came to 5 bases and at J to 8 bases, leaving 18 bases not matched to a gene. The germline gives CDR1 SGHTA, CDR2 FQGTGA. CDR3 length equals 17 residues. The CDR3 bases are TGTGCCAGCAGCCCAAACCTCCTGTCCGGGACAGGGAGCGGCTACACCTTC. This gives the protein CASSPNLLSGTGSGYTF.